Listed below are T cell receptor beta chains from one sample, sequenced in a study of blood T cells in healthy people across ages. Each CDR3 protein is one row after TCRdb ran MiXCR on the 5' RACE reads. The sample includes 790,000 or so distinct CDR3 sequences, 56% seen only once; the top ten take under 30%. Sequencing was carried out using blood. The receptor source for this set is a man between 35 and 55 years old in good health. CDR3s include the opening cysteine and the closing phenylalanine or tryptophan. Each record gives: clone size, CDR3 length, V gene, J gene, CDR3 protein. The listing skips clone size in some rows; elsewhere it reads once, few, many or a size class.

-	12	TRBV5-5	TRBJ2-7	CASRERGYEQYF
-	17	TRBV12-3/TRBV12-4	TRBJ1-5	CASTLGRDRGHNQPQHF
-	17	TRBV30	TRBJ2-5	CAWTQKSGGVGGETQYF
few	14	TRBV27	TRBJ2-7	CASSLGGLPLEQYF
few	12	TRBV18	TRBJ2-3	CASGQNTDTQYF
few	15	TRBV28	TRBJ1-2	CASSLWDGINYGYTF
-	12	TRBV2	-	CASSEVPHEQYF
few	15	TRBV7-9	TRBJ2-7	CASSPSGLATYEQYF
-	13	TRBV6-6	TRBJ1-2	CASSGDRDYGYTF
once	17	TRBV10-3	TRBJ2-5	CAISESGTALGGMEQYF
-	14	TRBV27	TRBJ2-1	CASKPGQVYNEQFF
-	15	TRBV5-1	TRBJ2-1	CASSLVAGANNEQFF
-	15	TRBV6-2/TRBV6-3	TRBJ1-6	CASSYFSTVDSPLHF
few	15	TRBV4-3	TRBJ2-3	CASSHTSGITDTQYF
-	14	TRBV9	-	CASSGGAEAYEQYF
-	15	TRBV2	TRBJ2-3	CASSEGRADTDTQYF
few	15	TRBV12-3/TRBV12-4	TRBJ1-2	CASLYRDSRVYGYTF
few	11	TRBV6-2/TRBV6-3	TRBJ2-7	CASSTDRGQYF
-	15	TRBV5-8	TRBJ2-3	CASSQRLAVTDTQYF
-	18	TRBV7-8	TRBJ2-5	CASSTRLAGITAGETQYF
-	18	TRBV13	TRBJ2-6	CASSLRSSRTSGANVLTF
-	18	TRBV20-1	TRBJ2-1	CSALPWWGAKGGYNEQFF
-	16	TRBV20-1	TRBJ1-2	CSARDDRNRGIPGYTF
-	13	TRBV7-2	TRBJ1-5	CTSSLKGDQPQHF
-	16	TRBV6-6	TRBJ1-2	CASNHSGRRGNYGYTF
few	15	TRBV4-1	TRBJ2-7	CASSQGDRKLYEQYF
-	16	TRBV5-1	TRBJ2-1	CASSMLPGQGAGEQFF
few	19	TRBV6-5	TRBJ2-6	CASSYYSGTGVSGANVLTF
-	18	TRBV5-1	TRBJ2-5	CASSSLKGRGPGEETQYF
-	14	TRBV20-1	TRBJ2-1	CSAATSEGVGEQFF
-	12	TRBV28	TRBJ2-7	CASEGVVGEQYF
-	15	TRBV27	TRBJ1-5	CASSLRGGHNQPQHF
-	14	TRBV3-1	TRBJ1-2	CASSLLRGDYGYTF
-	16	TRBV20-1	TRBJ2-4	CSARVPISGGAGEQYF
few	14	TRBV6-2/TRBV6-3	TRBJ2-5	CASSYSARAETQYF
-	13	TRBV29-1	TRBJ2-1	CSVETRTGNEQFF
-	13	TRBV7-3	TRBJ2-3	CASRPSSTDTQYF
-	18	TRBV7-8	TRBJ2-1	CASSLRTLAGDSYNEQFF
-	15	TRBV7-2	TRBJ2-7	CASSLSYGAFNEQYF
-	11	TRBV20-1	-	CSGLLHYEQYF
-	14	TRBV20-1	TRBJ1-6	CSASRISYNSPLHF
-	14	TRBV20-1	TRBJ1-2	CSARDGQGLYGYTF
-	18	TRBV12-3/TRBV12-4	-	CTSSLPSGLAGEEETQYF
-	15	TRBV20-1	TRBJ2-7	CSARDRTVSSYEQYF
few	14	TRBV6-2/TRBV6-3	TRBJ2-5	CASSYVGNRETQYF
once	14	TRBV6-5	TRBJ1-6	CASSYQGQNSPPHF
-	15	TRBV28	TRBJ1-1	CASRSGQTGNTEAFF
-	12	TRBV7-9	TRBJ1-4	CASSFMNEKLFF
-	15	TRBV7-2	TRBJ2-7	CASSPRTSGAYEQYF
few	16	TRBV29-1	TRBJ2-1	CSVAGSLPGGSNEQFF
-	15	TRBV2	TRBJ2-5	CATSRERGWQETQYF
few	15	TRBV2	TRBJ2-3	CASSIRRLSTDTQYF